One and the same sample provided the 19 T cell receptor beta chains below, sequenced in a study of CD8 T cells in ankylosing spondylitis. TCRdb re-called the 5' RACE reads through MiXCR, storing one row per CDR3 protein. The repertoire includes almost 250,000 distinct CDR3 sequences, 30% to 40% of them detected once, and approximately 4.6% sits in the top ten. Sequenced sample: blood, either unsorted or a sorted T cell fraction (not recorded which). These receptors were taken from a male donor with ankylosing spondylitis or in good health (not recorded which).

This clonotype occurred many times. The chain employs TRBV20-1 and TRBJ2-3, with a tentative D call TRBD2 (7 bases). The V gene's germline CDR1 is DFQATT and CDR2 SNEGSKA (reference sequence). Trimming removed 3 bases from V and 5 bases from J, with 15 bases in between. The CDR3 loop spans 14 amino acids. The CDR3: CSASAAGAGDTQYF. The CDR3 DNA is TGCAGTGCTAGCGCTGCGGGGGCGGGAGATACGCAGTATTTT.

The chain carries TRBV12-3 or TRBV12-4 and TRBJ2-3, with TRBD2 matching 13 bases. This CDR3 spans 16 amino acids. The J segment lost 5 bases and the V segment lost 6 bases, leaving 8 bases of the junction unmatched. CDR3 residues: CASSPIGTSGEDTQYF. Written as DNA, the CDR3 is TGTGCCAGCAGCCCAATTGGGACTAGCGGGGAAGATACGCAGTATTTT.

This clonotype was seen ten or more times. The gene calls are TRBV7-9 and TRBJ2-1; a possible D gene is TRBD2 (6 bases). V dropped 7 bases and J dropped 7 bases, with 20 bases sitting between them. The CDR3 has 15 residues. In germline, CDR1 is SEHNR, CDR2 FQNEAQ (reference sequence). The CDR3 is CASILGTPFLNEQFF. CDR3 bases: TGTGCCAGCATCCTGGGGACTCCCTTTTTGAATGAGCAGTTCTTC.

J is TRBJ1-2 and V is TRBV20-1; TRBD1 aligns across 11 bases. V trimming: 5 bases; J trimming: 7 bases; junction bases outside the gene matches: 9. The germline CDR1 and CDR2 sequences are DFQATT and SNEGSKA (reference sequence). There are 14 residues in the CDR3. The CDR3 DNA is TGCAGTGCTGCGGTCGGACAGGGGGCGCTTGGCTACACCTTC. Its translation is CSAAVGQGALGYTF.

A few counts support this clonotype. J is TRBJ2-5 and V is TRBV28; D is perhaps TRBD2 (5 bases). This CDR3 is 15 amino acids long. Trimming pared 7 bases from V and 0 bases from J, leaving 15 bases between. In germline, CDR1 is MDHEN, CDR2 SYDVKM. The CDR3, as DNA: TGTGCCAGCAAGGGAGAGGAGACGTACCAAGAGACCCAGTACTTC. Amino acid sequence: CASKGEETYQETQYF.

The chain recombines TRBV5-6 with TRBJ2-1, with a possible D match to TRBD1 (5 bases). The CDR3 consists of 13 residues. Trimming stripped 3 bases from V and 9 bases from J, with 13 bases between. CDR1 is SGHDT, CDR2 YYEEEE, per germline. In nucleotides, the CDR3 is TGTGCCAGCAGCTCCGACAGTTCTGGTGAGCAGTTCTTC. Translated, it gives CASSSDSSGEQFF.

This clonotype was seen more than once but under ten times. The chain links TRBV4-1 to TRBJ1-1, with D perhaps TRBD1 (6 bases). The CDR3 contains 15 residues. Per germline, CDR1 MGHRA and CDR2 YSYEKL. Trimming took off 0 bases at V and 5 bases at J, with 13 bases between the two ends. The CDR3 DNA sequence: TGCGCCAGCAGCCAAGATAATAGGGGGTATACTGAAGCTTTCTTT. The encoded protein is CASSQDNRGYTEAFF.

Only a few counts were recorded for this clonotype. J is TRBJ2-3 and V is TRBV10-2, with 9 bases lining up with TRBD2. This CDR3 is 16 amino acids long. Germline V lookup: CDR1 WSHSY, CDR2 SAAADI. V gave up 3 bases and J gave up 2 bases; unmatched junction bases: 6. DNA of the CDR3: TGCGCCAGCAGTGAAAGGACTAGCGTCTTCACAGATACGCAGTATTTT. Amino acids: CASSERTSVFTDTQYF.

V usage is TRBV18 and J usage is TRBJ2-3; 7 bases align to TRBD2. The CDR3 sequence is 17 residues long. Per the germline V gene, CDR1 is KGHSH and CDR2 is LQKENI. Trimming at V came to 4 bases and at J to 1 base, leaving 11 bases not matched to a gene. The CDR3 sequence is CASSQAGPLRGTDTQYF. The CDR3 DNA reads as TGTGCCAGCTCACAAGCGGGACCGCTGAGGGGCACAGATACGCAGTATTTT.

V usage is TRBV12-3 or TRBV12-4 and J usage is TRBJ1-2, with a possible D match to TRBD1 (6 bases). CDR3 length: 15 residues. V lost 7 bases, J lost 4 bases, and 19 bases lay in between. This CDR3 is CASTLGPRGIYGYTF. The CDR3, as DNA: TGTGCCAGCACCTTAGGGCCTAGGGGGATCTATGGCTACACCTTC.

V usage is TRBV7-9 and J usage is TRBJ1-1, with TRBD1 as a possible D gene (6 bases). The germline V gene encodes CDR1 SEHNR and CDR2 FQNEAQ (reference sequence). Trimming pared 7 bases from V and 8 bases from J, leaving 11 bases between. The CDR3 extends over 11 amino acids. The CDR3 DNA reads TGTGCCAGCACTCCCGGGGGCGAAGCTTTCTTT. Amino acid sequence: CASTPGGEAFF.

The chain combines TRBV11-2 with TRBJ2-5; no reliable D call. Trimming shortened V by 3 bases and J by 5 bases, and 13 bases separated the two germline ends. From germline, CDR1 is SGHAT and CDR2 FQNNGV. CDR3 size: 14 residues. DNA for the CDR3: TGTGCCAGCAGCTTTGGGCAGGTTCAGGAGACCCAGTACTTC. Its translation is CASSFGQVQETQYF.

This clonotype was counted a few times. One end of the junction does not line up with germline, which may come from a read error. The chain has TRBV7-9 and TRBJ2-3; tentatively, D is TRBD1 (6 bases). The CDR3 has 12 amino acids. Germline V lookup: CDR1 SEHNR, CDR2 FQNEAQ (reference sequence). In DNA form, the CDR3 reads TGTGCCAGCAGCTCATGGACAGAAACGCAGTATTTT. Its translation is CASSSWTETQYF. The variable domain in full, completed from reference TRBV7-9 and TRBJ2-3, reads DTGVSQNPRHKITKRGQNVTFRCDPISEHNRLYWYRQTLGQGPEFLTYFQNEAQLEKSRLLSDRFSAERPKGSFSTLEIQRTEQGDSAMYLCASSSWTETQYFGPGTRLTVL.

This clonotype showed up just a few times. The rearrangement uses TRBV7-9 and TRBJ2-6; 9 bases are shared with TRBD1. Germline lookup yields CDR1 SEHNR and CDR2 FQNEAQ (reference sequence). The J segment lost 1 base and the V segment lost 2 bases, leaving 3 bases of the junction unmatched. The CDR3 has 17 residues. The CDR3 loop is CASSLRDRDSGANVLTF. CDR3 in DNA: TGTGCCAGCAGCTTACGGGACAGGGATTCTGGGGCCAACGTCCTGACTTTC.

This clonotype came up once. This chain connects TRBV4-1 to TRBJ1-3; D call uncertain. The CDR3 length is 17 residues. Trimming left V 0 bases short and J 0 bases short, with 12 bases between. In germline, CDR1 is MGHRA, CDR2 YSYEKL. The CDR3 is CASSQDPRRDSGNTIYF. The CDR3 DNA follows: TGCGCCAGCAGCCAAGACCCCCGAAGAGACTCTGGAAACACCATATATTTT.

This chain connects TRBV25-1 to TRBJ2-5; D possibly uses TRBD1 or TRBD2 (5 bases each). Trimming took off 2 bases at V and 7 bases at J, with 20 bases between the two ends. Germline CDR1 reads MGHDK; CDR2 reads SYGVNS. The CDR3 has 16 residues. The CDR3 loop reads CASSEARAGSGSTQYF. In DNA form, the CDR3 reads TGTGCCAGCAGTGAAGCCCGGGCAGGGTCGGGATCGACCCAGTACTTC.

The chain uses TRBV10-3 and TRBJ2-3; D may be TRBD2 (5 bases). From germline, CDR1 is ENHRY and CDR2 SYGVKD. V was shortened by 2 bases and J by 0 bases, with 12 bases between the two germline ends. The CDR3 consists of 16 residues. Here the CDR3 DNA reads TGTGCCATCAGTGAGCACGGGGTGGGGAGCACAGATACGCAGTATTTT. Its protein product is CAISEHGVGSTDTQYF.

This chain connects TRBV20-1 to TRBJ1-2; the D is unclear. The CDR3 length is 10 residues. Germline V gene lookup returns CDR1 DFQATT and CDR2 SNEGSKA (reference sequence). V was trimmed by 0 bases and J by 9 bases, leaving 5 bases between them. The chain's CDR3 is CSAREDRYTF. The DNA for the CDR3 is TGCAGTGCTAGAGAGGACCGCTACACCTTC.

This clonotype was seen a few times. Written as DNA, the CDR3 is TGCAGCGTTGGGGGGACAGCAAGCTCCTACGAGCAGTACTTC. Amino acid sequence: CSVGGTASSYEQYF. This sequence joins TRBV29-1 and TRBJ2-7; 7 bases fit TRBD1. Trimming at V came to 4 bases and at J to 0 bases, leaving 6 bases not matched to a gene. Germline V gene sequence: CDR1 SQVTM, CDR2 ANQGSEA. This CDR3 has 14 amino acids.